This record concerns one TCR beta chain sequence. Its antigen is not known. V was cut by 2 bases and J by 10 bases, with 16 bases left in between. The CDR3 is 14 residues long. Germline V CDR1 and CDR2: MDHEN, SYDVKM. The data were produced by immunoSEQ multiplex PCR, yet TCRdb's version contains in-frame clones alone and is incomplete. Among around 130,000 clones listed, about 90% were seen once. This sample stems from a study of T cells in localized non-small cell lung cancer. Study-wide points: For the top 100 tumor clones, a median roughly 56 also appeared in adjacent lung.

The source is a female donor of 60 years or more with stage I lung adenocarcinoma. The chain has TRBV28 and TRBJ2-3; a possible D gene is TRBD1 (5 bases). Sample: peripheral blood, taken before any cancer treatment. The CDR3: CASSLRGDSLPQYF. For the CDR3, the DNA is TGTGCCAGCAGTTTAAGAGGAGACAGCCTTCCGCAGTATTTT.